The 9 T cell receptor beta chains listed next were all sequenced from one sample in a study of cytomegalovirus exposure and HLA in healthy donors. With 60 Vbeta and 13 Jbeta primers, the PCR was carried out. Only in-frame clones appear in the TCRdb table, and some are missing; sequencing was by immunoSEQ multiplex PCR. The repertoire consists of fewer than 350,000 clones, with approximately 90% occurring once and the leading ten covering less than 2.5%. Sequencing used PBMCs. These receptors were obtained from a woman in her late teens or twenties in good health and CMV-seronegative.

V and J are TRBV2 and TRBJ2-2; 7 nucleotides line up with TRBD1. This CDR3 spans 17 amino acids. Germline trimming cut 0 bases from V and 9 bases from J; bases unmatched to any gene: 13. Germline V gives CDR1 SNHLY, CDR2 FYNNEI. CDR3 in amino acids: CASSEAFDRADSRELFF. The CDR3, as DNA: TGTGCCAGCAGTGAAGCGTTCGACAGGGCCGACTCTCGGGAGCTGTTTTTT.

This clone was counted once. J is TRBJ1-2 and V is TRBV7-9; no firm D call. Germline-derived CDR1 and CDR2 are SEHNR and FQNEAQ (reference sequence). The V gene lost 3 bases and the J gene lost 1 base, with 12 bases spanning the gap. The CDR3 totals 15 residues. This CDR3 is CASSFDIGLNYGYTF. CDR3 DNA: TGTGCCAGCAGCTTCGACATCGGTCTTAACTATGGCTACACCTTC.

The chain combines TRBV4-2 with TRBJ2-3; D uncertain. Germline CDR1 is LGHNA and CDR2 is YNFKEQ. This CDR3 has 16 residues. The V end lost 5 bases, the J end lost 0 bases, and 15 bases lay between the germline ends. CDR3 in DNA: TGTGCCAGCAGCGCAACCGGCGGTACTAGCACAGATACGCAGTATTTT. This gives the protein CASSATGGTSTDTQYF.

A single count supports this clone. The V gene is TRBV2, the J gene TRBJ1-1, with TRBD1 identical over 11 bases. With V trimmed by 5 bases and J by 4 bases, 3 bases remained unmatched. The CDR3 is 14 residues long. The V gene's germline CDR1 is SNHLY and CDR2 FYNNEI. CDR3 region: CASSPGTGGTEAFF. The CDR3 region has the DNA TGTGCCAGCAGTCCCGGGACAGGGGGCACTGAAGCTTTCTTT.

The chain couples TRBV5-6 to TRBJ2-1; D may be TRBD1 (6 bases). With 2 bases removed from V and 9 bases from J, the gap between germline ends came to 12 bases. Germline V gene data show CDR1 as SGHDT and CDR2 as YYEEEE. The CDR3 has 13 amino acids. The CDR3 DNA sequence: TGTGCCAGCAGCTTCCAGGGGCGTGGTGAGCAGTTCTTC. Its translation: CASSFQGRGEQFF.

CDR3 DNA: TGTGCCAGCAGGGGGTGGCCAGGGGCGAACACCGGGGAGCTGTTTTTT. Translating it yields CASRGWPGANTGELFF. V usage is TRBV11-1 and J usage is TRBJ2-2; D possibly corresponds to TRBD1 (6 bases). Germline V gene sequence: CDR1 SGHAT, CDR2 FQDESV (reference sequence). The V gene lost 6 bases and the J gene lost 0 bases, with 14 bases spanning the gap. The CDR3 is 16 residues long.

V and J are TRBV15 and TRBJ1-2; D uncertain. V was pared by 0 bases and J by 2 bases, with 7 bases between. Germline CDR1 and CDR2: LNHNV and YYDKDF (reference sequence). This CDR3 contains 14 residues. CDR3 nucleotides: TGTGCCACCAGCAGAGACGGGGAAAACTATGGCTACACCTTC. The encoded protein is CATSRDGENYGYTF.

The chain joins TRBV2 to TRBJ2-1, with a tentative D call TRBD2 (5 bases). CDR3 length: 13 residues. Germline V CDR1 and CDR2: SNHLY, FYNNEI. V lost 6 bases, J lost 5 bases, and 11 bases lay in between. The CDR3 DNA is TGTGCCAGCAGAGAGAGGGCCCACAATGAGCAGTTCTTC. This codes for CASRERAHNEQFF. Drawing the rest from reference TRBV2 and TRBJ2-1, the complete variable domain is EPEVTQTPSHQVTQMGQEVILRCVPISNHLYFYWYRQILGQKVEFLVSFYNNEISEKSEIFDDQFSVERPDGSNFTLKIRSTKLEDSAMYFCASRERAHNEQFFGPGTRLTVL.

The chain employs TRBV18 and TRBJ1-1; the D is unclear. Germline assignment: CDR1 KGHSH and CDR2 LQKENI. CDR3 length: 15 residues. V lost 2 bases, J lost 5 bases, and 15 bases lay in between. Here the CDR3 DNA reads TGTGCCAGCTCACCATTTAAACGTTCACAAACTGAAGCTTTCTTT. Its protein product is CASSPFKRSQTEAFF.